A single sample is the source of the 17 T cell receptor beta chains below, sequenced in a study of blood T cell repertoires in COVID-19. Generated by immunoSEQ multiplex PCR, the TCRdb table keeps only in-frame clones and is missing some. The sample lists roughly 88,000 clones, around nine tenths seen once, with 3.5% to 4% in the top ten. What was sequenced was peripheral blood. The receptors originated from a woman between 50 and 59 years old in a cohort sampled during active COVID-19.

The chain employs TRBV7-9 and TRBJ1-1; D is undetermined. The CDR3 runs to 11 residues. The germline gives CDR1 SEHNR, CDR2 FQNEAQ (reference sequence). The V end was cut by 8 bases, the J end by 6 bases, with 10 bases between. The CDR3 protein is CASAREAEAFF. CDR3 DNA: TGTGCCAGCGCACGGGAGGCTGAAGCTTTCTTT.

The chain combines TRBV19 with TRBJ1-1; D is possibly TRBD1 (5 bases). The CDR3 is 14 amino acids. Germline lookup yields CDR1 LNHDA and CDR2 SQIVND (reference sequence). Trimming shortened V by 2 bases and J by 5 bases, and 12 bases separated the two germline ends. Here the CDR3 DNA reads TGTGCCAGTAGTATATTTCAGGGTGGAACTGAAGCTTTCTTT. It is translated as CASSIFQGGTEAFF.

The chain is built from TRBV4-1 and TRBJ2-7; 8 bases match TRBD2. The trim removed 2 bases at V and 2 bases at J, leaving 5 bases unmatched. This CDR3 contains 15 residues. Germline lookup yields CDR1 MGHRA and CDR2 YSYEKL. CDR3 region: CASSQTSGIAYEQYF. The CDR3 nucleotides read TGCGCCAGCAGCCAAACTAGCGGTATAGCCTACGAGCAGTACTTC.

V gene TRBV28 combines with J gene TRBJ2-7, with D unresolved. The CDR3 is 13 residues long. Per the germline V gene, CDR1 is MDHEN and CDR2 is SYDVKM. The V end was cut by 4 bases, the J end by 2 bases, with 9 bases between. The CDR3 bases are TGTGCCAGCAGTTCAACGGTTCCCTACGAGCAGTACTTC. Residues: CASSSTVPYEQYF.

This clone appeared once. The V and J genes are TRBV6-1 and TRBJ2-1, with D possibly matching TRBD1 (6 bases). In germline, CDR1 is MNHNS, CDR2 SASEGT. CDR3 length equals 17 residues. V dropped 2 bases and J dropped 2 bases, with 16 bases sitting between them. CDR3 in amino acids: CASSERPNRVPYNEQFF. CDR3 sequence (DNA): TGTGCCAGCAGTGAAAGACCCAACAGGGTGCCCTACAATGAGCAGTTCTTC.

The J gene is TRBJ1-4, the V gene TRBV2; tentative D call: TRBD1 (5 bases). Germline CDR1 SNHLY, CDR2 FYNNEI. This CDR3 has 14 residues. Trimming took 6 bases from V and 5 from J, leaving 13 bases between them. The CDR3 loop reads CASRSGGENEKLFF. The CDR3 DNA sequence: TGTGCCAGCAGATCCGGGGGGGAGAATGAAAAACTGTTTTTT.

J is TRBJ1-6 and V is TRBV19; D ambiguous. Germline lookup yields CDR1 LNHDA and CDR2 SQIVND (reference sequence). The CDR3 runs to 14 residues. V was pared by 10 bases and J by 10 bases, with 20 bases between. In DNA, the CDR3 is TGTGCCACTACTCCCTTCGGTCAGAGGTCACCCCTCCACTTT. This codes for CATTPFGQRSPLHF.

This clone appeared many times. The chain joins TRBV6-5 to TRBJ2-1, with 9 bases aligning to TRBD1. From germline, CDR1 is MNHEY and CDR2 SVGAGI. V trimming: 7 bases; J trimming: 5 bases; junction bases outside the gene matches: 9. This CDR3 spans 15 amino acids. CDR3 sequence reads: CASTPRDRVDNEQFF. Here the CDR3 DNA reads TGTGCCAGCACCCCACGGGACAGGGTCGACAATGAGCAGTTCTTC.

This clone was detected once. The chain has TRBV9 and TRBJ2-3; 7 positions match TRBD2. CDR3 length: 18 residues. V shed 0 bases and J 3 bases; nucleotides not matched to a gene: 13. Germline-derived CDR1 and CDR2 are SGDLS and YYNGEE. CDR3 in DNA: TGTGCCAGCAGCGTAGCCCCCGGGGCGGGAGAGAGGACAGATACGCAGTATTTT. Protein sequence: CASSVAPGAGERTDTQYF.

The rearrangement joins TRBV2 to TRBJ1-1; 9 bases map to TRBD1. The CDR3 consists of 13 residues. CDR1 is SNHLY and CDR2 is FYNNEI in the germline V gene. Losses at the gene ends were 6 bases for V and 6 bases for J; bases not matched to a gene: 5. The CDR3 loop reads CASRTGGASEAFF. Written as DNA, the CDR3 is TGTGCCAGCAGAACAGGGGGCGCCTCTGAAGCTTTCTTT. The full variable domain, with the rest looked up from reference TRBV2 and TRBJ1-1, is EPEVTQTPSHQVTQMGQEVILRCVPISNHLYFYWYRQILGQKVEFLVSFYNNEISEKSEIFDDQFSVERPDGSNFTLKIRSTKLEDSAMYFCASRTGGASEAFFGQGTRLTVV.

This chain connects TRBV19 to TRBJ1-2; D is ambiguous. In germline, CDR1 is LNHDA, CDR2 SQIVND (reference sequence). V lost 3 bases and J lost 4, with 12 bases in between. This CDR3 region has 14 residues. CDR3 coding DNA: TGTGCCAGTAGTATCACAGTTACTTCCTATGGCTACACCTTC. It encodes CASSITVTSYGYTF.

The gene calls are TRBV7-2 and TRBJ1-2; 9 bases agree with TRBD1. The CDR3 is made up of 13 amino acids. CDR1 is SGHTA and CDR2 is FQGNSA in the germline V gene. The J segment lost 7 bases and the V segment lost 5 bases, leaving 5 bases of the junction unmatched. The DNA for the CDR3 is TGTGCCAGCAGCCCCGGGACAGGGATTGGCTACACCTTC. Protein product: CASSPGTGIGYTF.

V usage is TRBV6-6 and J usage is TRBJ1-5; D is unresolved. The CDR3 sequence is 15 residues long. V was shortened by 6 bases and J by 0 bases, with 12 bases between the two germline ends. Germline-derived CDR1 and CDR2 are MNHNY and SVGAGI (reference sequence). CDR3: CASSPQSNSNQPQHF. In DNA, the CDR3 is TGTGCCAGCAGCCCACAGTCTAATAGCAATCAGCCCCAGCATTTT.

The DNA of the CDR3 is TGTGCCAGCAGCAAATATCAGGGGGCGCGAGGAAACACCATATATTTT. It codes for CASSKYQGARGNTIYF. The chain is built from TRBV21-1 and TRBJ1-3; TRBD1, the table's D call, lacks a check against the DNA. TRBV21-1 represents a pseudogene. CDR3 size: 16 residues.

V usage is TRBV14 and J usage is TRBJ2-1, with D unclear. Trimming took 6 bases from V and 0 from J, leaving 6 bases between them. Germline V lookup: CDR1 SGHDN, CDR2 FVKESK. This CDR3 comprises 13 residues. The CDR3 loop reads CASRLSSYNEQFF. The CDR3 DNA is TGTGCCAGCAGACTAAGCTCCTACAATGAGCAGTTCTTC. The complete variable domain, with remaining parts taken from reference TRBV14 and TRBJ2-1, reads EAGVTQFPSHSVIEKGQTVTLRCDPISGHDNLYWYRRVMGKEIKFLLHFVKESKQDESGMPNNRFLAERTGGTYSTLKVQPAELEDSGVYFCASRLSSYNEQFFGPGTRLTVL.

V is TRBV5-4 and J is TRBJ2-3; 7 nucleotides line up with TRBD2. From germline, CDR1 is SGHNT and CDR2 YYREEE (reference sequence). J was trimmed by 10 bases and V by 2 bases; bases with no gene match: 4. The length of the CDR3 is 12 residues. The CDR3 spells CASSFSSGAQYF. The CDR3 bases are TGTGCCAGCAGCTTTTCTAGCGGTGCGCAGTATTTT.

The chain recombines TRBV29-1 with TRBJ2-1, with D uncertain. The CDR3 contains 13 residues. In germline, CDR1 is SQVTM, CDR2 ANQGSEA. Trimming left V 4 bases short and J 9 bases short, with 16 bases between. CDR3 region: CSVAAGSPVEQFF. The CDR3 DNA is TGCAGCGTTGCGGCAGGCTCACCGGTTGAGCAGTTCTTC.